This T cell receptor (beta chain) was found in a study of PD-1 blockade in classical Hodgkin lymphoma. Study-wide background: With a 2-week interval, patients received intravenous nivolumab at 3 mg/kg.

Brentuximab vedotin exposure varied, and every patient relapsed after autologous stem cell transplantation. Using immunoSEQ multiplex PCR, the repertoire was profiled, and TCRdb retains in-frame clones only, with some absent. This sample has some 64,000 clones, with 75% to 90% found just once. Regarding the study as a whole: Newly diagnosed patients and complete responders had comparable diversity at baseline. Whereas CD4+ TCR diversity had risen significantly by C4D1, CD8+ TCR diversity had not.

CDR3 length equals 15 residues. The V and J ends lost 7 bases and 5 bases respectively, with 20 bases between them. CDR1 is WSHSY, CDR2 SAAADI, per germline. Regarding this clone: Its antigen is still unknown.

This TCR derives from a human donor with classical Hodgkin lymphoma. This sample comprised peripheral blood mononuclear cells (PBMCs), obtained at baseline. This chain links TRBV10-2 with TRBJ2-5, with a weak D call TRBD1 (5 bases). CDR3 coding DNA: TGCGCCAGCACTTCAGGGATGGAACAGTTGGAGACCCAGTACTTC. Its translation is CASTSGMEQLETQYF.